There are a few counts of the clone carrying this T cell receptor beta chain. The antigen remains undetermined. PCR was performed a second time for about 7 to 12 cycles using a sample-barcoded 5' primer and a J-beta primer mix. TCRdb re-called the 5' RACE reads through MiXCR, storing one row per CDR3 protein. The repertoire consists of roughly 1,100,000 distinct CDR3 sequences, with around 25% occurring once and the leading ten covering around 0.75%. The CDR3 is made up of 15 amino acids. The V and J ends lost 5 bases and 1 base respectively, with 14 bases between them. This sample was taken from a study of blood T cells in healthy people across ages. Study-level results: Those diversity estimates obtained from one million T cells were thought to be underestimates.

Separately, the same data were catalogued under a study of T cells of mothers and their children. From that study: The study found slightly higher but non-significant overlap in related versus unrelated mother-child pairs.

The sequenced sample was blood. The receptor was derived from a girl aged 2 to 10 in good health. The genes are TRBV12-3 or TRBV12-4 and TRBJ1-1; possibly TRBD1 for D (6 bases). This CDR3 is CASSILNRENTEAFF. CDR3 bases: TGTGCCAGCAGTATTCTAAACAGGGAGAACACTGAAGCTTTCTTT.